This T cell receptor (beta chain) stems from a study of T cells in narcolepsy. Repertoires were generated with immunoSEQ multiplex PCR, while TCRdb's copy carries only in-frame clones and drops some. The sample records approximately 25,000 clones, roughly 86% being singletons. From germline, CDR1 is MNHEY and CDR2 SMNVEV (reference sequence). V gave up 3 bases and J gave up 6 bases; unmatched junction bases: 4. This CDR3 spans 13 amino acids. The sequenced sample consisted of memory (CD45RA-) CD4+ T cells from blood. The sequence was obtained from a human donor in good health. The chain has TRBV27 and TRBJ1-1, with 7 bases matching TRBD1. CDR3 loop: CASSFRGGAEAFF. The CDR3 DNA sequence: TGTGCCAGCAGTTTCAGGGGGGGGGCTGAAGCTTTCTTT.